The entry below gives a single T cell receptor beta chain sequence along with its context. The data belong to a study of blood T cells in healthy people across ages. Next came a second PCR, run for about 6 to 11 cycles, which used a sample-barcoded 5' primer along with a J-beta primer mix. Via MiXCR, TCRdb re-called the 5' RACE reads, giving one row per CDR3 protein. The table includes 2 million or so distinct CDR3 sequences, approximately 50% detected once. The CDR3 totals 16 residues. With V trimmed by 4 bases and J by 5 bases, 7 bases remained unmatched. The germline gives CDR1 SGHRS, CDR2 YFSETQ. No fewer than 5.5 micrograms of total RNA were isolated from every sample.

The sequenced sample consisted of blood. The rearrangement links TRBV5-1 to TRBJ2-3, with 13 bases that match TRBD2. The clonotype originates from a woman between 40 and 50 years old in good health. For the CDR3, the DNA is TGCGCCAGCAGCGCTACTAGCGGGGGGGCCGGAGATACGCAGTATTTT. It codes for CASSATSGGAGDTQYF.